Listed below are T cell receptor beta chains from one sample, sequenced in a study of naive CD8 T cells in extremely preterm neonates. The repertoire was sequenced with immunoSEQ multiplex PCR; TCRdb's copy has only in-frame clones and lacks some. The sample gives thousands of clones, roughly 97% of which show up once; 0.38% is in the top ten. Sequencing was performed on naive CD8+ T cells from blood. These receptor sequences come from a human donor in good health. Each CDR3 is given with its conserved first and last residue. The order of the fields is clone size, J gene, V gene, D gene, CDR3 length, CDR3 protein, CDR3 DNA. D genes are given only for firm matches. Expanded clones get a size class; other rows say once, few or many, or leave the size out.

NA	TRBJ2-5	TRBV27	TRBD2	13	CASSVSGEGTQYF	TGTGCCAGCAGTGTTAGCGGGGAGGGTACCCAGTACTTC
NA	TRBJ2-2	TRBV5-1	NA	14	CASATGRTTGELFF	TGCGCCAGCGCAACAGGGAGAACCACCGGGGAGCTGTTTTTT
NA	TRBJ2-7	TRBV7-3	TRBD1	15	CASSLGPGQANEQYF	TGTGCCAGCAGCTTAGGACCGGGACAGGCGAACGAGCAGTACTTC
NA	TRBJ1-4	TRBV7-2	NA	13	CASSLALNEKLFF	TGTGCCAGCAGCTTGGCCCTGAATGAAAAACTGTTTTTT
once	TRBJ2-3	TRBV28	TRBD2	20	CASSSLPPSGRAPRSLVEYF	TGTGCCAGCAGTTCGCTCCCCCCTAGCGGGAGGGCCCCAAGGAGTTTGGTCGAGTATTTT
NA	TRBJ2-1	TRBV14	TRBD2	19	CASSPGLAGVLGNLQVQFF	TGTGCCAGCAGCCCAGGCCTAGCGGGAGTTTTGGGGAATTTACAGGTGCAGTTCTTC
NA	TRBJ2-7	TRBV7-3	TRBD1	15	CASRSHPGQGYEQYF	TGTGCCAGCAGGTCCCACCCTGGACAGGGCTACGAGCAGTACTTC
NA	TRBJ1-4	TRBV4-3	NA	17	CASSQDSPTGANEKLFF	TGCGCCAGCAGCCAAGATAGCCCCACAGGAGCTAATGAAAAACTGTTTTTT
NA	TRBJ2-3	TRBV19	TRBD2	17	CASSLTSGGAGTDTQYF	TGTGCCAGTAGTCTAACTAGCGGGGGGGCAGGAACAGATACGCAGTATTTT
NA	TRBJ2-3	TRBV9	TRBD1	14	CASSWTGSTDTQYF	TGTGCCAGCTCCTGGACAGGGAGCACAGATACGCAGTATTTT
NA	TRBJ1-5	TRBV2	TRBD1	14	CASSPQGGNQPQHF	TGTGCCAGCAGTCCACAGGGGGGCAATCAGCCCCAGCATTTT
NA	TRBJ1-2	TRBV28	NA	15	CASSSFRRSNYGYTF	TGTGCCAGCAGTTCTTTCAGGCGATCTAACTATGGCTACACCTTC
NA	TRBJ1-1	TRBV28	NA	13	CASRIDRNTEAFF	TGTGCCAGCAGGATTGACAGAAACACTGAAGCTTTCTTT
NA	TRBJ2-7	TRBV14	NA	20	CASSPLGKRGGPHTYEEQYF	TGTGCCAGCAGCCCCTTGGGGAAAAGGGGGGGGCCTCATACCTACGAGGAGCAGTACTTC
NA	TRBJ1-1	TRBV11-2	TRBD1	13	CASSRDRGTEAFF	TGTGCCAGCAGCCGGGACAGGGGGACTGAAGCTTTCTTT
NA	TRBJ2-1	TRBV7-3	TRBD2	17	CASSDPGLAGSGNEQFF	TGTGCCAGCAGCGACCCGGGACTAGCGGGGTCCGGCAATGAGCAGTTCTTC
NA	TRBJ2-7	TRBV4-2	NA	13	CASSQDGGFEQYF	TGTGCCAGCAGCCAAGATGGGGGGTTCGAGCAGTACTTC
NA	TRBJ2-3	TRBV9	TRBD2	14	CASSVASGGTTQYF	TGTGCCAGCAGCGTAGCTTCCGGGGGGACTACGCAGTATTTT
NA	TRBJ1-2	TRBV19	NA	17	CASSRSVVQGQGGGYTF	TGTGCCAGTAGTCGGTCCGTGGTGCAGGGGCAGGGTGGAGGCTACACCTTC
NA	TRBJ2-1	TRBV19	TRBD1	14	CASSTGQAVNEQFF	TGTGCCAGTAGTACGGGACAGGCGGTCAATGAGCAGTTCTTC
once	TRBJ1-1	TRBV5-1	NA	14	CASSLTGMNTEAFF	TGCGCCAGCAGCCTTACGGGGATGAACACTGAAGCTTTCTTT
NA	TRBJ1-2	TRBV5-6	TRBD1	16	CASSLETGVVSYGYTF	TGTGCCAGCAGCTTGGAGACAGGGGTAGTCTCCTATGGCTACACCTTC
once	TRBJ2-7	TRBV18	NA	14	CASSPRDSSYEQYF	TGTGCCAGCTCACCGCGGGACAGCTCCTACGAGCAGTACTTC
NA	TRBJ1-4	TRBV11-1	NA	16	CASSLRGDVTNEKLFF	TGTGCCAGCAGCTTACGGGGGGACGTAACTAATGAAAAACTGTTTTTT
NA	TRBJ2-7	TRBV5-1	NA	15	CASSPLFPSQDEQYF	TGCGCCAGCAGCCCCTTGTTCCCCTCCCAGGACGAGCAGTACTTC
NA	TRBJ2-7	TRBV30	TRBD1	16	CAWSPPRQGRGYEQYF	TGTGCCTGGAGTCCCCCGAGACAGGGGAGAGGGTACGAGCAGTACTTC
NA	TRBJ2-5	TRBV21-1	NA	15	CASSPRRGRQETQYF	TGTGCCAGCAGCCCCCGTCGGGGGAGGCAAGAGACCCAGTACTTC
NA	TRBJ2-5	TRBV29-1	NA	12	CSVGLAGETQYF	TGCAGCGTTGGGCTAGCAGGAGAGACCCAGTACTTC
NA	TRBJ1-3	TRBV28	TRBD1	15	CASSPYRGLGNTIYF	TGTGCCAGCAGTCCGTACAGGGGGCTTGGAAACACCATATATTTT
NA	TRBJ1-2	TRBV25-1	NA	14	CARGWGEDNYGYTF	TGTGCCAGGGGGTGGGGAGAAGATAACTATGGCTACACCTTC
NA	TRBJ2-1	TRBV11-3	NA	17	CASSLVGLGRNNNEQFF	TGTGCCAGCAGCTTAGTAGGTTTGGGCCGAAATAACAATGAGCAGTTCTTC